The sample holds many counts of the clone carrying this TCR beta chain. Its cognate antigen is unknown. As for time point: persistent/refractory GD, antithyroid drugs over 5 years with positive TRAb. From PBMCs, RNA was extracted and then used to make the TCR library. These data belong to a study of regulatory T cells in long-lasting Graves disease. Study-wide results and limits: Favored gene segments in persistent disease were TRBV28, TRBJ1-2 and TRBJ2-5.

Investigators prepared the TCR beta libraries by applying iRepertoire HTBI primers and Arm-PCR of CDR3 regions. TCRdb analysed the multiplex PCR reads with MiXCR anew, one entry per CDR3 protein. The table shows a few hundred thousand distinct CDR3 sequences, with about 23% occurring only once. V lost 7 bases to trimming and J lost 1 base, with 10 bases between them. The CDR3 extends over 13 amino acids. Germline assignment: CDR1 SNHLY and CDR2 FYNNEI. This chain joins TRBV2 and TRBJ2-5; D is undetermined. This clonotype was sampled from a woman in her thirties or forties with Graves disease. The material sequenced was peripheral blood mononuclear cells (PBMCs), taken when the disease was refractory, from a patient treated with antithyroid drugs. The CDR3 DNA reads as TGTGCCAGCAAATGGGGAAGCCAAGAGACCCAGTACTTC. This gives the protein CASKWGSQETQYF.